These 4 T cell receptor beta chains were sequenced from one sample in a study of T-cell reconstitution after alpha-beta-depleted transplantation in children listed by TCRdb under 2016. Library creation used PCR. The listed sequencing device is Illumina HiSeq 2500. To normalize quantification of the TCRbeta repertoire, the TCR libraries were built with molecular barcoding that relied on unique molecular identifiers. Through fastp at Q25 and MiXCR, TCRdb rebuilt clones from the public reads, retaining in-frame beta chains. Each record represents a unique CDR3 protein, reported with the most common genes and DNA among its rows. The sample records around 800,000 distinct CDR3 sequences, about 16% of which are singletons. Roughly 5% of the sample rests with the top ten. The treatment or condition label, read with the paper, signifies: allogeneic hematopoietic cell transplantation with graft depleted of TCRalphabeta T cells and CD19 B cells.

Source: PBMCs, mostly from graft donor cells, taken 360 days after TCRalphabeta/CD19-depleted stem cell transplant. These receptors all stem from a male patient younger than 18 who had a stem cell transplant for acute lymphoblastic leukemia, so the T cells may come from the graft donor.

The V call is TRBV6-2 or TRBV6-3, the J call TRBJ2-7; TRBD1 matches 8 bases. Germline V lookup: CDR1 MNHEY, CDR2 SVGEGT. This CDR3 contains 14 residues. V lost 6 bases and J lost 6; bases outside the gene matches: 10. Here the CDR3 DNA reads TGTGCCAGCAGAGAAGACAGGGGTGAGCGCGAGCAGTACTTC. Its protein is CASREDRGEREQYF.

The chain has TRBV4-1 and TRBJ1-1, with D unresolved. CDR1 MGHRA and CDR2 YSYEKL come from the germline V gene. Trimming left V 1 base short and J 2 bases short, with 11 bases between. This CDR3 has 15 residues. The CDR3 reads CASSQARGSNTEAFF. The CDR3 region has the DNA TGCGCCAGCAGCCAAGCTAGAGGCAGTAACACTGAAGCTTTCTTT.

This chain links TRBV5-1 with TRBJ1-4, with a possible D match to TRBD1 (6 bases). The CDR3 consists of 17 residues. Germline assignment: CDR1 SGHRS and CDR2 YFSETQ. The V end lost 3 bases, the J end lost 7 bases, and 22 bases lay between the germline ends. The CDR3 reads CASSYYSNRELGEKLFF. The CDR3 nucleotides read TGCGCCAGCAGCTATTATTCTAACAGGGAACTAGGTGAAAAACTGTTTTTT.

This clonotype showed up many times. The V call is TRBV5-1, the J call TRBJ1-1; maybe TRBD1 (6 bases). Looked up from germline, CDR1 is SGHRS and CDR2 is YFSETQ. There are 15 residues in the CDR3. Trimming left V 3 bases short and J 2 bases short, with 14 bases between. In nucleotides, the CDR3 is TGCGCCAGCAGCTCAACCGGGACACTTAACACTGAAGCTTTCTTT. Protein product: CASSSTGTLNTEAFF.